These 5 T cell receptor beta chains were all obtained from the same sample, sequenced in a study of vaccination effects on CD4 cells after COVID-19. Antigen-specific CD4+ T cells were first expanded with viral peptide pools by the ViraFEST assay and only then sequenced. At the end of around eleven days of culture, CD4+ T cells were isolated. In the vaccine recipients, nucleocapsid antibodies were negative and there was no prior SARS-CoV-2 infection. These receptors lack a known antigen. Using immunoSEQ multiplex PCR, the repertoire was profiled, and TCRdb retains in-frame clones only, with some absent. The data hold 24,000 or so clones, with 73% observed a single time. The sequences come from CD4+ T cells from PBMCs cultured with SARS-CoV-2 spike peptides, collected before COVID-19 vaccination. These receptors were taken from a human donor who received a COVID-19 vaccine.

V usage is TRBV2 and J usage is TRBJ2-7; D ambiguous. Trimming took 2 bases from V and 3 from J, leaving 14 bases between them. The CDR3 spans 15 residues. CDR1 is SNHLY, CDR2 FYNNEI, per germline. This chain's CDR3 is CASSEKVLVRYEQYF. In DNA, the CDR3 is TGTGCCAGCAGTGAAAAGGTCCTGGTTCGCTACGAGCAGTACTTC.

The J gene is TRBJ2-5, the V gene TRBV18; 8 bases match TRBD2. The V gene's germline CDR1 is KGHSH and CDR2 LQKENI. CDR3 length: 16 residues. With V trimmed by 3 bases and J by 4 bases, 10 bases remained unmatched. CDR3 bases: TGTGCCAGCTCACCTAATCCCCCGGGGACTAGAGAGACCCAGTACTTC. This sequence encodes CASSPNPPGTRETQYF.

The chain has TRBV7-9 and TRBJ2-5, with 13 bases fitting TRBD2. Per germline, CDR1 SEHNR and CDR2 FQNEAQ (reference sequence). The CDR3 loop spans 16 amino acids. Trimming took 7 bases from V and 2 from J; bases not matched to a gene: 7. CDR3 region: CASNGLAGVGQETQYF. For the CDR3, the DNA is TGTGCCAGCAACGGACTAGCGGGAGTAGGGCAAGAGACCCAGTACTTC. The full variable domain, its missing parts supplied by reference TRBV7-9 and TRBJ2-5, is DTGVSQNPRHKITKRGQNVTFRCDPISEHNRLYWYRQTLGQGPEFLTYFQNEAQLEKSRLLSDRFSAERPKGSFSTLEIQRTEQGDSAMYLCASNGLAGVGQETQYFGPGTRLLVL.

This rearrangement joins TRBV5-4 to TRBJ1-4, with D perhaps matching TRBD1 (6 bases). Trimming removed 4 bases from V and 0 bases from J, with 10 bases in between. The CDR3 length is 15 residues. The germline gives CDR1 SGHNT, CDR2 YYREEE (reference sequence). DNA of the CDR3: TGTGCCAGCAGCCAGGACAGAGCAACTAATGAAAAACTGTTTTTT. It is translated as CASSQDRATNEKLFF.

V usage is TRBV7-9 and J usage is TRBJ1-5, with 9 bases that match TRBD1. With V trimmed by 2 bases and J by 6 bases, 14 bases remained unmatched. Germline CDR1 is SEHNR and CDR2 is FQNEAQ (reference sequence). The CDR3 is 18 amino acids. CDR3 sequence (DNA): TGTGCCAGCAGCTTAACACAGGGGGCGTTGGATCGTAGTCAGCCCCAGCATTTT. Amino acids: CASSLTQGALDRSQPQHF.